Listed below are T cell receptor beta chains from one sample, sequenced in a study of blood T cell repertoires in COVID-19. The assay was immunoSEQ multiplex PCR, and TCRdb's table has in-frame clones only and misses some. The data hold approximately 240,000 clones, with around 81% observed a single time. Sequenced material: peripheral blood. The receptors come from a woman in her fifties or sixties with active or convalescent COVID-19. Both conserved end residues are part of each CDR3. The order of the fields is D gene, J gene, clone size, V gene, CDR3 protein, CDR3 DNA. A D gene is named only where the DNA matches it firmly. Clone size appears in some rows only: once, few, many, or a class for an expanded clone.

>-|TRBJ1-1|-|TRBV5-5
CASAPWGENTEAFF
TGTGCCAGCGCCCCGTGGGGGGAGAACACTGAAGCTTTCTTT
>-|TRBJ1-1|-|TRBV29-1
CSVLAGGERGTEAFF
TGCAGCGTCCTGGCGGGAGGGGAAAGGGGCACTGAAGCTTTCTTT
>-|TRBJ1-2|-|TRBV12-3/TRBV12-4
CASSFTRYGYTF
TGTGCCAGCAGTTTTACTCGCTATGGCTACACCTTC
>-|TRBJ1-2|-|TRBV19
CASSDRRYGYTF
TGTGCCAGTAGCGACAGGAGGTATGGCTACACCTTC
>TRBD1|TRBJ2-3|-|TRBV2
CASNRDRGDTQYF
TGTGCCAGCAACAGGGACAGGGGGGATACGCAGTATTTT
>-|TRBJ1-4|-|TRBV7-9
CASSSFGLNEKLFF
TGTGCCAGCAGCTCATTTGGACTGAATGAAAAACTGTTTTTT
>TRBD2|TRBJ2-3|-|TRBV5-1
CASSPRGRGDTDTQYF
TGCGCCAGCAGCCCGCGAGGGCGGGGGGACACAGATACGCAGTATTTT
>TRBD2|TRBJ2-3|-|TRBV6-1
CASSEVLAGLTDTQYF
TGTGCCAGCAGTGAAGTACTAGCGGGGTTAACAGATACGCAGTATTTT
>-|TRBJ1-2|-|TRBV3-1/TRBV3-2
CASSQDYRLDGYTF
TGTGCCAGCAGCCAAGATTACAGGTTAGATGGCTACACCTTC
>TRBD1|TRBJ2-5|-|TRBV30
CAWSYGTEETQYF
TGTGCCTGGAGCTATGGGACAGAAGAGACCCAGTACTTC
>TRBD2|TRBJ2-1|-|TRBV3-1/TRBV3-2
CASSQLPLAVSSYNEQFF
TGTGCCAGCAGCCAACTCCCCCTAGCGGTAAGCTCCTACAATGAGCAGTTCTTC
>-|TRBJ1-2|few|TRBV28
CASSRAARDYTF
TGTGCCAGCAGCAGGGCAGCCCGCGACTACACCTTC
>-|TRBJ2-2|once|TRBV7-9
CASSPDRNTGELFF
TGTGCCAGCAGCCCCGACAGGAACACCGGGGAGCTGTTTTTT
>-|TRBJ1-5|-|TRBV28
CASSYRNQPQHF
TGTGCCAGCAGTTACAGGAATCAGCCCCAGCATTTT
>-|TRBJ2-3|-|TRBV6-5
CATRSGGSTDTQYF
TGTGCCACCCGGTCTGGCGGCAGCACAGATACGCAGTATTTT
>TRBD2|TRBJ2-1|-|TRBV19
CASSKAASGSNEQFF
TGTGCCAGTAGTAAGGCGGCTAGCGGGAGCAATGAGCAGTTCTTC
>TRBD2|TRBJ2-7|-|TRBV19
CASSSPGLAGRYEQYF
TGTGCCAGTAGTTCCCCCGGACTAGCGGGACGCTACGAGCAGTACTTC
>-|TRBJ2-5|-|TRBV11-3
CASGGWLQETQYF
TGTGCCAGCGGTGGCTGGCTGCAAGAGACCCAGTACTTC
>TRBD1|TRBJ2-2|once|TRBV6-5
CASRGTGDTGELFF
TGTGCCAGCAGGGGGACAGGGGACACCGGGGAGCTGTTTTTT
>TRBD1|TRBJ2-2|-|TRBV19
CASSIGGNRGSGELFF
TGTGCCAGTAGTATAGGGGGCAACAGGGGTTCCGGGGAGCTGTTTTTT
>TRBD2|TRBJ2-7|few|TRBV11-3
CASSSLNRGRAYEQYF
TGTGCCAGCAGCTCCCTAAATCGCGGGAGGGCCTACGAGCAGTACTTC
>-|TRBJ2-7|-|TRBV12-3/TRBV12-4
CASTMQGYEQYF
TGTGCCAGCACAATGCAGGGATACGAGCAGTACTTC
>TRBD1|TRBJ1-5|-|TRBV28
CASSLRTGHQPQHF
TGTGCCAGCAGTTTACGGACAGGCCATCAGCCCCAGCATTTT
>-|TRBJ2-5|-|TRBV5-1
CASSSKETQYF
TGCGCCAGCAGTTCTAAAGAGACCCAGTACTTC
>TRBD2|TRBJ2-1|-|TRBV3-1/TRBV3-2
CASSLDPSSGVTNEQFF
TGTGCCAGCAGCCTCGACCCCTCTAGCGGAGTTACCAATGAGCAGTTCTTC
>TRBD1|TRBJ1-6|-|TRBV2
CASTYGQGADNSPLHF
TGTGCCAGCACTTATGGCCAGGGGGCTGATAATTCACCCCTCCACTTT
>TRBD1|TRBJ2-3|-|TRBV9
CASSVGTGYTDTQYF
TGTGCCAGCAGCGTAGGGACAGGGTACACAGATACGCAGTATTTT
>-|TRBJ2-1|-|TRBV9
CASSSGQLNNEQFF
TGTGCCAGCAGCTCCGGACAGTTAAACAATGAGCAGTTCTTC
>TRBD1|TRBJ2-1|-|TRBV6-5
CASSYPGQSYNEQFF
TGTGCCAGCAGTTACCCGGGACAGTCCTACAATGAGCAGTTCTTC
>TRBD2|TRBJ2-3|-|TRBV30
CAWSKGLAASTDTQYF
TGTGCCTGGAGTAAGGGACTAGCGGCTAGCACAGATACGCAGTATTTT
>-|TRBJ1-1|-|TRBV29-1
CSVEDFGGKGTEAFF
TGCAGCGTTGAAGATTTCGGGGGGAAAGGCACTGAAGCTTTCTTT
>TRBD1|TRBJ1-1|-|TRBV5-4
CASSQGTGGEAFF
TGTGCCAGCAGCCAAGGGACAGGTGGTGAAGCTTTCTTT
>TRBD1|TRBJ1-2|-|TRBV2
CASSEDRDGYTF
TGTGCCAGCAGTGAGGACAGGGATGGCTACACCTTC
>TRBD2|TRBJ2-7|-|TRBV11-3
CASSLEAGDYEQYF
TGTGCCAGCAGCTTAGAAGCGGGAGACTACGAGCAGTACTTC
>-|TRBJ2-2|-|TRBV5-1
CASSVQAPPEGELFF
TGCGCCAGCAGCGTACAGGCCCCTCCCGAGGGGGAGCTGTTTTTT
>TRBD1|TRBJ1-5|-|TRBV30
CAWSVGTGARVQPQHF
TGTGCCTGGAGTGTAGGGACAGGGGCGCGAGTTCAGCCCCAGCATTTT
>TRBD1|TRBJ2-2|-|TRBV7-9
CASSLVSRDRGVGELFF
TGTGCCAGCAGCTTAGTCAGCCGGGACAGGGGTGTCGGGGAGCTGTTTTTT
>TRBD1|TRBJ1-5|once|TRBV27
CASSSPGTGGIQPQHF
TGTGCCAGCAGTTCCCCAGGGACAGGTGGAATTCAGCCCCAGCATTTT
>-|TRBJ1-2|-|TRBV20-1
CSAHSSPGYTF
TGCAGTGCCCACTCCTCCCCTGGCTACACCTTC
>-|TRBJ2-1|-|TRBV5-5
CASSLRAVVGVAEQFF
TGTGCCAGCAGCCTACGAGCTGTTGTGGGCGTTGCTGAGCAGTTCTTC
>-|TRBJ1-6|-|TRBV5-8
CASSLRGNSPLHF
TGTGCCAGCAGCTTGCGGGGTAATTCACCCCTCCACTTT
>-|TRBJ1-1|-|TRBV4-1
CASSLTNTEAFF
TGCGCCAGCAGCCTTACAAACACTGAAGCTTTCTTT
>-|TRBJ1-1|-|TRBV7-2
CASTSGTLNTEAFF
TGTGCCAGCACCAGCGGGACACTTAACACTGAAGCTTTCTTT
>TRBD2|TRBJ2-2|-|TRBV3-1/TRBV3-2
CASSRSGGDTGELFF
TGTGCCAGCAGCCGGTCGGGAGGCGACACCGGGGAGCTGTTTTTT